Included here is one T cell receptor beta chain sequence, with context. The antigen this receptor binds is unknown. Per-nucleotide qualities are absent, and no much larger clonotype sits a single base away. These data are taken from a study of patients and donors after allogeneic stem cell transplantation (dated by TCRdb to between 2020 and 2021). Library creation used RT-PCR. TCRdb records NextSeq 550 as the sequencer. The raw public data were reprocessed by TCRdb itself: fastp quality trimming at Q25, MiXCR clonotype calling, in-frame beta chains only. Every entry covers one CDR3 protein and lists the most common genes and DNA from its rows. Recorded for this sample are fewer than 500,000 distinct CDR3 sequences; about a sixth of them occurred a single time. The ten largest account for about 7% of the sample. CDR1 and CDR2 are read off the germline V gene (reference sequence) as SGHKS and YYEKEE. From the cysteine up to the phenylalanine, the CDR3 has a length of 14 residues. Of the read, only the CDR3 DNA is kept; its 42 bases are in frame from base 1. At the junction V is shortened by 0 bases and J by 0 bases, with 5 bases in between.

Sequencing was done on a sample of blood, either unsorted or a sorted T cell fraction (not recorded which). The receptor was derived from a human donor who was either an allogeneic HSCT recipient or a stem cell or donor lymphocyte infusion donor (not recorded which). It is not recorded whose cells these are; they may come from a transplant donor. This sequence uses TRBV5-5 and TRBJ2-3, with no confident D gene call. This receptor has the CDR3 CASSLGHSTDTQYF. The base sequence is TGTGCCAGCAGCTTGGGGCACAGCACAGATACGCAGTATTTT.